These T cell receptor beta chains were read from a single sample in a study of blood T cell repertoires in COVID-19. The repertoire was sequenced with immunoSEQ multiplex PCR; TCRdb's copy has only in-frame clones and lacks some. The sample contains about 270,000 clones, approximately 89% of which appear only once. Sequencing used PBMCs or T cells enriched from blood (not recorded which). The receptors were gathered from a man in his forties who had been exposed to COVID-19. Each CDR3 is given with its conserved first and last residue. D genes are given only for firm matches. Expanded clones get a size class; other rows say once, few or many, or leave the size out.

cdr3_nt cdr3_aa v_call clone_size j_call d_call cdr3_length
TGTGCCAGCAGTTTCGGACAGGGTCGTGGCTACACCTTC CASSFGQGRGYTF TRBV28 . TRBJ1-2 TRBD1 13
TGTGCCAGCAGCTTAGATGCGACAGCATCCTACGAGCAGTACTTC CASSLDATASYEQYF TRBV7-2 . TRBJ2-7 . 15
TGTGCCAGCAGCTTGGTGGCGACTAGCACAGATACGCAGTATTTT CASSLVATSTDTQYF TRBV5-5 . TRBJ2-3 . 15
TGTGCCAGCAGTTCAGTCCCGAGCAATCAGCCCCAGCATTTT CASSSVPSNQPQHF TRBV28 . TRBJ1-5 . 14
TGTGCCTGGAGTGTACCCCTCTCAAATAAAACTAGCACAGATACGCAGTATTTT CAWSVPLSNKTSTDTQYF TRBV30 once TRBJ2-3 . 18
TGTGCCAGTAGTATAGTGGCGGACAATCAGCCCCAGCATTTT CASSIVADNQPQHF TRBV19 . TRBJ1-5 . 14
TGTGCCAGCAGCTTAGGACAGGGGGCTGACCCTGAAGCTTTCTTT CASSLGQGADPEAFF TRBV11-2 . TRBJ1-1 TRBD1 15
TGTGCCAGCAGCTCTGACAGCGACTACGAGCAGTACTTC CASSSDSDYEQYF TRBV13 . TRBJ2-7 . 13
TGTGCCACCAGCAGAAATTCCGGGACAATGGCCTCCGAGCAGTACTTC CATSRNSGTMASEQYF TRBV15 few TRBJ2-7 . 16
TGTGCCAGCAGCCTTAGCGGGAGTGGCGGGGAGCTGTTTTTT CASSLSGSGGELFF TRBV6-2/TRBV6-3 . TRBJ2-2 TRBD2 14
TGTGCCAGTATTCAAACAGCTAGCAATCAGCCCCAGCATTTT CASIQTASNQPQHF TRBV19 . TRBJ1-5 . 14